This entry describes one T cell receptor (beta chain). Its antigen remains unknown. The data were obtained in a study of read filtering for tumor transcriptome and immune sequencing. Study background: IR-seq gave about 3.5 to 10.27 million TCR reads per sample; RNA-seq gave about 75 to 1,300. Study-wide results and limits: Compared with RNA-seq, IR-seq gave much higher clonotype depth and reliability.

With 0 bases removed from V and 3 bases from J, the gap between germline ends came to 6 bases. CDR3 length: 13 amino acids. Germline V gene data show CDR1 as DFQATT and CDR2 as SNEGSKA (reference sequence). The library was built from roughly 400 ng RNA with molecular barcoded adaptors for alpha/delta and beta/gamma chains. MiXCR, applied by TCRdb to the reads, yields one record per CDR3 protein. The data hold over 80,000 distinct CDR3 sequences, with over 9% observed a single time. The sample taken for sequencing was a population of CD138-negative cells sorted from bone marrow. This chain links TRBV20-1 with TRBJ2-1, with D possibly TRBD2 on 5 matching bases. This clonotype was sampled from a donor at least 40 years old with multiple myeloma. In nucleotides, the CDR3 is TGCAGTGCTAGAGACGGGAACTACAATGAGCAGTTCTTC. Its translation is CSARDGNYNEQFF.